These 11 T cell receptor beta chains came from one sample sequenced in a study of blood T cell repertoires in COVID-19. The table came from immunoSEQ multiplex PCR; TCRdb's copy has only in-frame clones and leaves some out. The sample has around 200,000 clones; over 80% are singletons. The sample comprised peripheral blood. All receptors derive from a woman between 25 and 40 years old with COVID-19, enrolled during active disease.

The sample holds a few counts of this clone. The V and J genes are TRBV9 and TRBJ1-2; maybe TRBD1 (5 bases). From germline, CDR1 is SGDLS and CDR2 YYNGEE. The CDR3 consists of 13 residues. V was clipped by 4 bases and J by 3 bases, with 10 bases between them. The chain's CDR3 is CASSSRGDYGYTF. The CDR3 bases are TGTGCCAGCAGCTCACGGGGGGACTATGGCTACACCTTC.

This clone was detected ten times or more. The J gene is TRBJ1-5, the V gene TRBV6-6, with TRBD1 identical over 7 bases. Germline lookup yields CDR1 MNHNY and CDR2 SVGAGI (reference sequence). The J segment lost 2 bases and the V segment lost 10 bases, leaving 8 bases of the junction unmatched. This CDR3 has 14 amino acids. CDR3 coding DNA: TGTGCCATCTCAGGGGGGAACGGCAATCAGCCCCAGCATTTT. Protein: CAISGGNGNQPQHF.

Turning to this clone: Other DNA sequences in this specimen translate into the identical CDR3. The V call is TRBV18, the J call TRBJ1-1, with unresolved D. Germline assignment: CDR1 KGHSH and CDR2 LQKENI. The CDR3 is made up of 13 amino acids. V was clipped by 3 bases and J by 1 base, with 6 bases between them. The CDR3 DNA is TGTGCCAGCTCACCCGCGGGGAACACTGAAGCTTTCTTT. It yields the protein CASSPAGNTEAFF.

This chain links TRBV7-3 with TRBJ1-6, with a weak D call TRBD1 (6 bases). From germline, CDR1 is SGHTA and CDR2 FQGTGA. Trimming took off 3 bases at V and 7 bases at J, with 10 bases between the two ends. The length of the CDR3 is 14 residues. CDR3 sequence (DNA): TGTGCCAGCAGCTTCGGGACACTCAATTCACCCCTCCACTTT. The encoded protein is CASSFGTLNSPLHF.

The gene calls are TRBV9 and TRBJ2-7; D possibly corresponds to TRBD2 (6 bases). The CDR3 runs to 14 residues. V lost 4 bases and J lost 6, with 17 bases in between. CDR1 and CDR2 (germline): SGDLS, YYNGEE. CDR3 amino acids: CASSLPSVTGEQYF. The CDR3 nucleotides are TGTGCCAGCAGCCTTCCTAGCGTTACCGGCGAGCAGTACTTC.

The chain joins TRBV5-1 to TRBJ2-2; 9 bases are shared with TRBD1. The CDR3 is 15 amino acids. V shed 2 bases and J 5 bases; nucleotides not matched to a gene: 4. Germline loops: CDR1 SGHRS, CDR2 YFSETQ. In DNA, the CDR3 is TGCGCCAGCAGCTTACCACAGGGGGCGACCGGGGAGCTGTTTTTT. Its translation: CASSLPQGATGELFF.

The V call is TRBV3-1 (or the pseudogene TRBV3-2), the J call TRBJ2-7, with 7 bases lining up with TRBD2. CDR3 length: 13 amino acids. V dropped 4 bases and J dropped 4; count of bases not matched to a gene: 4. Germline-derived CDR1 and CDR2 are LGHDT and YNNKEL (reference sequence). The CDR3 sequence is CASSRGLNYEQYF. The CDR3 nucleotides read TGTGCCAGCAGCCGGGGACTAAATTACGAGCAGTACTTC.

This chain links TRBV6-5 with TRBJ1-2; a weak D match, TRBD1 (6 bases). Per germline, CDR1 MNHEY and CDR2 SVGAGI. The length of the CDR3 is 14 residues. V lost 6 bases to trimming and J lost 4 bases, with 15 bases between them. CDR3: CASREGQTFYGYTF. In DNA, the CDR3 is TGTGCCAGCAGAGAGGGACAAACTTTCTATGGCTACACCTTC.

V is TRBV28 and J is TRBJ1-1, with 10 bases that match TRBD1. The V and J ends lost 8 bases and 0 bases, in that order; junction bases with no gene match: 12. The germline V gene encodes CDR1 MDHEN and CDR2 SYDVKM. This CDR3 is built from 17 residues. The CDR3 coding sequence is TGTGCCAGCGGAAGGACAGGGGGTACAAACATGAACACTGAAGCTTTCTTT. This translates into CASGRTGGTNMNTEAFF.

This clone has ten or more counts. The chain has TRBV19 and TRBJ2-2, with D hard to call. CDR3 length: 14 amino acids. Germline CDR1 LNHDA, CDR2 SQIVND (reference sequence). Trimming cost V 3 bases and J 3 bases, with 8 bases left between them. This chain's CDR3 is CASSIFGDTGELFF. The CDR3 DNA follows: TGTGCCAGTAGTATTTTCGGAGACACCGGGGAGCTGTTTTTT.

This clone was seen only a few times. J is TRBJ2-1 and V is TRBV28, with TRBD2 matching 12 bases. This CDR3 is built from 15 residues. CDR1 and CDR2 from the germline V gene are MDHEN and SYDVKM. V lost 4 bases to trimming and J lost 10 bases; unmatched junction nucleotides: 8. CDR3 residues: CASSWASGRAGEQFF. In nucleotides, the CDR3 is TGTGCCAGCAGTTGGGCTAGCGGGAGGGCGGGGGAGCAGTTCTTC.